These 2 T cell receptor beta chains were all obtained from the same sample, sequenced in a study of cytomegalovirus exposure and HLA in healthy donors. It was with 60 Vbeta and 13 Jbeta primers that the PCR ran. Here immunoSEQ multiplex PCR was the method, and the copy in TCRdb shows in-frame clones only, minus some. The profile covers about 87,000 clones, with roughly 72% appearing a single time and about 20% taken by the ten largest. Sequenced: PBMCs. The receptor source for this set is a man between 25 and 39 years old in good health and CMV-seropositive.

This sequence joins TRBV5-5 and TRBJ1-3; D uncertain. The CDR3 contains 15 residues. Germline V CDR1 and CDR2: SGHKS, YYEKEE (reference sequence). V dropped 0 bases and J dropped 2 bases, with 9 bases sitting between them. CDR3 region: CASSLAVGAGNTIYF. The CDR3 bases are TGTGCCAGCAGCTTGGCCGTCGGGGCTGGAAACACCATATATTTT.

This clone has just a few counts. At one of its ends the junction is not consistent with the germline gene, which may arise from a read error. The chain uses TRBV4-1 and TRBJ1-4; D remains unclear. Germline CDR1 and CDR2: MGHRA and YSYEKL. The CDR3 is 16 residues long. The CDR3 nucleotides read TGTGCCAGCAGCCAAGATGAAGGTGTGAGGTACGAAAAACTGTTTTTT. Its protein product is CASSQDEGVRYEKLFF.